These 25 T cell receptor beta chains were sequenced from one sample in a study of blood T cell repertoires in COVID-19. This table comes from immunoSEQ multiplex PCR, and its TCRdb copy is limited to in-frame clones, with some not included. The sample includes 10,000 to 15,000 clones, 83% seen only once; the top ten take just under 25%. The sequencing sample was made of peripheral blood. These TCRs come from a man in his forties or fifties with active or convalescent COVID-19.

This chain uses TRBV18 with TRBJ2-2; no clear D. The length of the CDR3 is 13 residues. V gave up 3 bases and J gave up 6 bases, with 8 bases separating them. The germline gives CDR1 KGHSH, CDR2 LQKENI. Here the CDR3 reads CASSPVTAGELFF. Written as DNA, the CDR3 is TGTGCCAGCTCACCCGTCACGGCCGGGGAGCTGTTTTTT.

This chain links TRBV4-2 with TRBJ1-4; a weak D match, TRBD1 (5 bases). Trimming cost V 3 bases and J 8 bases, with 13 bases left between them. The germline CDR1 and CDR2 sequences are LGHNA and YNFKEQ. This CDR3 is built from 14 residues. DNA for the CDR3: TGTGCCAGCAGCCATGGGGGGGTGTGGGAAAAACTGTTTTTT. It codes for CASSHGGVWEKLFF.

The gene calls are TRBV6-5 and TRBJ2-7, with 9 positions matching TRBD1. V trimming: 6 bases; J trimming: 1 base; junction bases outside the gene matches: 7. The germline V gene has CDR1 MNHEY and CDR2 SVGAGI. The CDR3 consists of 15 residues. The CDR3 region is CASSARTGASYEQYF. The CDR3 bases are TGTGCCAGCAGCGCCCGGACAGGGGCTTCCTACGAGCAGTACTTC.

The gene calls are TRBV7-3 and TRBJ2-3; 15 nucleotides align to TRBD2. This CDR3 has 15 amino acids. V trimming: 5 bases; J trimming: 9 bases; junction bases outside the gene matches: 6. Germline lookup yields CDR1 SGHTA and CDR2 FQGTGA. This chain's CDR3 is CASSPTGTSGRTQYF. CDR3 in DNA: TGTGCCAGCAGCCCCACCGGGACTAGCGGGAGGACGCAGTATTTT.

This clone is categorized as medium-sized. The V and J genes are TRBV6-2 or TRBV6-3 and TRBJ2-5; weak D call: TRBD2 (6 bases). The CDR3 sequence is 13 residues long. Germline loops: CDR1 MNHEY, CDR2 SVGEGT. V dropped 5 bases and J dropped 2 bases, with 9 bases sitting between them. CDR3 loop: CASSRLEQETQYF. The CDR3 nucleotides read TGTGCCAGCAGTCGACTAGAACAAGAGACCCAGTACTTC.

The chain has TRBV3-1 (or the pseudogene TRBV3-2) and TRBJ2-1; TRBD1 is a possible D gene (6 bases). The CDR3 covers 17 residues. Trimming removed 3 bases at V and 3 bases at J, with 18 bases between. The germline CDR1 and CDR2 sequences are LGHDT and YNNKEL (reference sequence). The CDR3, as DNA: TGTGCCAGCAGCCAGATAGCCACAGGGCATGACTACAATGAGCAGTTCTTC. Translating it yields CASSQIATGHDYNEQFF.

The chain is built from TRBV30 and TRBJ2-7, with D maybe TRBD2 (5 bases). V lost 0 bases and J 4 bases, leaving 10 bases between the germline ends. The germline CDR1 and CDR2 sequences are GTSNPN and SVGIG (reference sequence). This CDR3 has 13 amino acids. The CDR3 DNA sequence: TGTGCCTGGAGTGTCGGGGTCACATACGAGCAGTACTTC. It codes for CAWSVGVTYEQYF.

The J gene is TRBJ2-3, the V gene TRBV28; 8 bases align to TRBD2. The trim removed 4 bases at V and 2 bases at J, leaving 11 bases unmatched. The CDR3 is 17 amino acids. Germline V gene data show CDR1 as MDHEN and CDR2 as SYDVKM. The CDR3 loop is CASSSPARGANTDTQYF. The CDR3 region has the DNA TGTGCCAGCAGTTCCCCCGCGCGGGGGGCCAACACAGATACGCAGTATTTT. Full variable domain (outside the CDR3, taken from reference TRBV28 and TRBJ2-3): DVKVTQSSRYLVKRTGEKVFLECVQDMDHENMFWYRQDPGLGLRLIYFSYDVKMKEKGDIPEGYSVSREKKERFSLILESASTNQTSMYLCASSSPARGANTDTQYFGPGTRLTVL.

This clone was seen more than once but under ten times. The chain joins TRBV6-4 to TRBJ1-1; 7 nucleotides agree with TRBD1. CDR1 and CDR2 (germline): MRHNA, SNTAGT. Germline trimming cut 2 bases from V and 2 bases from J; bases unmatched to any gene: 8. CDR3 length: 16 amino acids. The CDR3: CASSDGGTDSNTEAFF. CDR3 in DNA: TGTGCCAGCAGTGACGGGGGGACAGACAGCAACACTGAAGCTTTCTTT.

This clone was seen a single time. V is TRBV7-2 and J is TRBJ1-1; D is perhaps TRBD1 (5 bases). Germline assignment: CDR1 SGHTA and CDR2 FQGNSA. V lost 0 bases, J lost 10 bases, and 9 bases lay in between. The CDR3 extends over 12 amino acids. CDR3 residues: CASSLALGRAFF. The CDR3 DNA is TGTGCCAGCAGCTTAGCGCTGGGGCGAGCTTTCTTT.

This clone came up once. This chain joins TRBV24-1 and TRBJ1-3, with TRBD1 matching 8 bases. Germline lookup yields CDR1 KGHDR and CDR2 SFDVKD. The CDR3 consists of 16 residues. Trimming removed 3 bases from V and 4 bases from J; junction bases left unmatched: 7. Here the CDR3 DNA reads TGTGCCACCAGTGATCCCAGGACAGGGACAGGAAACACCATATATTTT. Its translation: CATSDPRTGTGNTIYF.

The chain combines TRBV11-1 with TRBJ2-2; the D gene is possibly TRBD2 (6 bases). Germline loops: CDR1 SGHAT, CDR2 FQDESV (reference sequence). The CDR3 extends over 16 amino acids. V gave up 5 bases and J gave up 3 bases, with 16 bases separating them. CDR3 loop: CASSNGGTEDTGELFF. The CDR3 DNA reads as TGTGCCAGCAGCAACGGCGGGACGGAAGACACCGGGGAGCTGTTTTTT.

This clone was observed a few times. The rearrangement links TRBV9 to TRBJ2-7, with D tentatively TRBD2 (6 bases). The germline CDR1 and CDR2 sequences are SGDLS and YYNGEE. Deletions cut 0 bases from V and 0 bases from J, with 10 bases between. The CDR3 is made up of 15 amino acids. DNA of the CDR3: TGTGCCAGCAGCGTAGCTCCGGGGGACTCCTACGAGCAGTACTTC. Protein sequence: CASSVAPGDSYEQYF.

The chain couples TRBV7-9 to TRBJ1-4; 10 nucleotides match TRBD1. Trimming at V came to 4 bases and at J to 5 bases, leaving 4 bases not matched to a gene. Germline V gene sequence: CDR1 SEHNR, CDR2 FQNEAQ (reference sequence). This CDR3 is built from 15 residues. CDR3 DNA sequence: TGTGCCAGCAGCTACGGGACAGGGGAAAATGAAAAACTGTTTTTT. Amino acid sequence: CASSYGTGENEKLFF.

V usage is TRBV6-6 and J usage is TRBJ1-6; D might be TRBD1 (5 bases). Germline V gene sequence: CDR1 MNHNY, CDR2 SVGAGI (reference sequence). The ends were cut back, 6 bases at V and 7 bases at J, with 19 bases in the middle. CDR3 length: 16 amino acids. The CDR3 loop is CASSNGGDPLNSPLHF. The CDR3 region has the DNA TGTGCCAGCAGCAACGGGGGGGACCCCTTAAATTCACCCCTCCACTTT.

The chain recombines TRBV27 with TRBJ2-7; D may be TRBD2 (5 bases). V was pared by 2 bases and J by 6 bases, with 11 bases between. The length of the CDR3 is 13 residues. The V gene's germline CDR1 is MNHEY and CDR2 SMNVEV (reference sequence). The CDR3 DNA is TGTGCCAGCAGTTTAGTGGGAGTGGGCGAGCAGTACTTC. Its protein product is CASSLVGVGEQYF.

A note on this clone: One junction end does not reproduce the germline sequence, and a read error may be involved. This chain joins TRBV6-5 and TRBJ2-7; D is perhaps TRBD1 (6 bases). Germline CDR1 reads MNHEY; CDR2 reads SVGAGI. The CDR3 loop spans 14 amino acids. The CDR3 protein is CASIYGQSSYEQYF. For the CDR3, the DNA is TGTGCCAGCATTTACGGACAGAGCTCCTACGAGCAGTACTTC.

V and J are TRBV4-3 and TRBJ2-5; D gene ambiguous. V lost 0 bases, J lost 4 bases, and 12 bases lay in between. The CDR3 contains 15 residues. Looked up from germline, CDR1 is LGHNA and CDR2 is YSLEER. CDR3 in DNA: TGCGCCAGCAGCCAAGAGCTACAGTCACTAGAGACCCAGTACTTC. Translating it yields CASSQELQSLETQYF.

J is TRBJ2-1 and V is TRBV27, with a tentative D call TRBD2 (6 bases). This CDR3 region has 16 residues. Germline assignment: CDR1 MNHEY and CDR2 SMNVEV (reference sequence). Trimming removed 3 bases at V and 7 bases at J, with 19 bases between. The CDR3 DNA follows: TGTGCCAGCAGTTTCGTCGGGGGATCAATTAGGAATGAGCAGTTCTTC. It translates to CASSFVGGSIRNEQFF.

The V gene is TRBV5-4, the J gene TRBJ2-1; a weak D match, TRBD2 (5 bases). The V gene lost 4 bases and the J gene lost 3 bases, with 14 bases spanning the gap. The CDR3 is 15 amino acids. Germline V CDR1 and CDR2: SGHNT, YYREEE (reference sequence). The CDR3 DNA reads TGTGCCAGCAGCCCCCCCAGCGGAATCTACAATGAGCAGTTCTTC. Its translation: CASSPPSGIYNEQFF.

This chain joins TRBV7-2 and TRBJ1-2; 10 bases are shared with TRBD1. CDR1 SGHTA and CDR2 FQGNSA come from the germline V gene. J gave up 5 bases and V 0 bases, and 9 bases lay outside the gene matches. The CDR3 loop spans 17 amino acids. DNA for the CDR3: TGTGCCAGCAGCTTAGCGCTCGACAGGGGGCAGGAGTATGGCTACACCTTC. This codes for CASSLALDRGQEYGYTF.

This chain links TRBV11-2 with TRBJ2-3; 12 bases fit TRBD2. The ends lost 2 bases at V and 4 bases at J; junction bases unmatched: 4. CDR3 length: 16 residues. Germline lookup yields CDR1 SGHAT and CDR2 FQNNGV. The CDR3 DNA follows: TGTGCCAGCAGCTTACTAGCGGGAGGGCCCGCAGATACGCAGTATTTT. Its translation is CASSLLAGGPADTQYF. The full variable domain, rest sourced from reference TRBV11-2 and TRBJ2-3, is EAGVAQSPRYKIIEKRQSVAFWCNPISGHATLYWYQQILGQGPKLLIQFQNNGVVDDSQLPKDRFSAERLKGVDSTLKIQPAKLEDSAVYLCASSLLAGGPADTQYFGPGTRLTVL.

Notes on this clone: Other nucleotide sequences from this sample produce the same CDR3. The V call is TRBV4-1, the J call TRBJ1-1; tentatively, D is TRBD1 (6 bases). This CDR3 spans 12 amino acids. In germline, CDR1 is MGHRA, CDR2 YSYEKL. V lost 3 bases, J lost 6 bases, and 8 bases lay in between. DNA for the CDR3: TGCGCCAGCAGCCAGACAGGAGCTGAAGCTTTCTTT. Amino acid sequence: CASSQTGAEAFF.

V is TRBV4-3 and J is TRBJ2-7; 8 bases line up with TRBD1. Trimming cost V 1 base and J 4 bases; bases outside gene matches: 3. Germline CDR1 reads LGHNA; CDR2 reads YSLEER. The CDR3 is 14 residues long. The CDR3, as DNA: TGCGCCAGCAGCCAAGGGACAGGGAAGTACGAGCAGTACTTC. Residues: CASSQGTGKYEQYF.

The chain joins TRBV7-9 to TRBJ2-1, with 14 bases lining up with TRBD2. CDR3 length: 18 amino acids. With V trimmed by 5 bases and J by 7 bases, 13 bases remained unmatched. Germline V lookup: CDR1 SEHNR, CDR2 FQNEAQ (reference sequence). For the CDR3, the DNA is TGTGCCAGCAGCCCCAAATTCCGACTAGCGGGGGGGCGAAATGAGCAGTTCTTC. Translating gives CASSPKFRLAGGRNEQFF.